This T cell receptor (beta chain) was recovered during a study of blood T cell repertoires in COVID-19. As for the study in general: Spain, Italy and the United States supplied samples that represented acute and convalescent COVID-19. PBMCs, B-cell-depleted T cells, or T cells were the source of the cDNA or gDNA that made up the material.

V dropped 7 bases and J dropped 5; count of bases not matched to a gene: 8. The germline CDR1 and CDR2 sequences are MDHEN and SYDVKM. The CDR3 consists of 15 residues. Original handling: Nucleated cell number was recorded as an estimate derived from reference gene primer amplification. The data were produced by immunoSEQ multiplex PCR, yet TCRdb's version contains in-frame clones alone and is incomplete. V, J and clone size reflect that table, while D and trimming were determined from the DNA. The sample shows fewer than 300,000 clones, roughly 92% of them seen only once. Seattle's cohort entered during active infection and was followed longitudinally.

This sequence originates from a woman in her twenties or thirties with COVID-19, enrolled during active disease. The chain couples TRBV28 to TRBJ2-1; 10 bases map to TRBD2. Specimen: peripheral blood. The CDR3 reads CASKTGTSVHNEQFF. The DNA for the CDR3 is TGTGCCAGCAAAACGGGGACTAGCGTCCACAATGAGCAGTTCTTC. The whole variable domain, filled in from reference TRBV28 and TRBJ2-1, reads DVKVTQSSRYLVKRTGEKVFLECVQDMDHENMFWYRQDPGLGLRLIYFSYDVKMKEKGDIPEGYSVSREKKERFSLILESASTNQTSMYLCASKTGTSVHNEQFFGPGTRLTVL.